These T cell receptor beta chains were read from a single sample in a study of blood T cell repertoires in COVID-19. Profiled with immunoSEQ multiplex PCR; TCRdb holds only in-frame clones, not every one. In the table there are fewer than 60,000 clones, about 80% of which are singletons. The source material was peripheral blood. Receptors originate from a man aged 55 to 70 with acute or convalescent COVID-19. CDR3s include the opening cysteine and the closing phenylalanine or tryptophan.

V gene	J gene	CDR3 protein
TRBV6-2/TRBV6-3	TRBJ1-5	CASSSHRLDRQNQPQHF
TRBV5-1	TRBJ2-3	CASSLGASGGMGTQYF
TRBV28	TRBJ2-5	CASSAHPRTGQETQYF
TRBV9	TRBJ1-2	CASSVAPGQYYGYTF
TRBV29-1	TRBJ1-5	CSVQGANQPQHF
TRBV5-6	TRBJ1-2	CASSLPPGFDYGYTF
TRBV21-1	TRBJ1-1	CASSTDGGTVGTEAFF
TRBV5-6	TRBJ1-5	CASSLGQPSNQPQHF
TRBV19	TRBJ1-5	CASSIAAGGSDQPQHF
TRBV6-6	TRBJ2-1	CASSADWHNEQFF
TRBV2	TRBJ2-2	CASSVRGNTGELFF
TRBV5-4	TRBJ1-1	CASSLPGAGGNTEAFF
TRBV5-8	TRBJ2-3	CASSLGANSAADTQYF
TRBV5-5	TRBJ1-3	CASSSDRESGNTIYF
TRBV5-4	TRBJ1-2	CASSLDSRYGYTF
TRBV2	TRBJ2-1	CASSENYRDEQFF
TRBV10-3	TRBJ1-5	CAIKQGLGQPQHF